The clone carrying this T cell receptor beta chain was picked up one time. Its cognate antigen is unknown. CDR3 size: 14 residues. The V gene lost 5 bases and the J gene lost 8 bases, with 16 bases spanning the gap. The record originates from a study of T cells after yellow fever vaccination. Overall study results and limits: Booster samples showed a return of most primary-vaccination clones (almost 97% CD4, around 85% CD8). Although most clonotypes did not, a small share appeared in both CD4 and CD8 compartments.

One entry per CDR3 protein, called by TCRdb with MiXCR from the 5' RACE reads. Of around 340,000 distinct CDR3 sequences listed, approximately 12% are singletons. This receptor was obtained from a man in his late teens or twenties who received the YFV17D yellow fever vaccine. This specimen consisted of CD4+ T cells sorted from PBMCs, obtained 15 days after the yellow fever booster vaccination. The V call is TRBV12-3 or TRBV12-4, the J call TRBJ2-1, with D possibly matching TRBD1 (6 bases). CDR3 amino acids: CASSDRQDLYEQFF. The CDR3, as DNA: TGTGCCAGCAGTGATCGACAGGATTTGTATGAGCAGTTCTTC.